Below are 2 T cell receptor beta chains sequenced from a single sample in a study of blood T cell repertoires in COVID-19. Repertoires were generated with immunoSEQ multiplex PCR, while TCRdb's copy carries only in-frame clones and drops some. The table shows about 240,000 clones, with around 87% occurring only once. Source material: PBMCs or T cells enriched from blood (not recorded which). These receptors were taken from a woman between 40 and 55 years old with acute COVID-19.

This rearrangement joins TRBV7-8 to TRBJ2-1, with TRBD2 identical over 9 bases. CDR1 is SGHVS and CDR2 is FQNEAQ in the germline V gene. The CDR3 runs to 16 residues. The ends lost 0 bases at V and 9 bases at J; junction bases unmatched: 9. The CDR3: CASSLALLAGVSEQFF. As DNA, the CDR3 is TGTGCCAGCAGCTTAGCGCTGTTAGCGGGAGTAAGTGAGCAGTTCTTC.

The table lists this clone with a few counts. This chain uses TRBV11-2 with TRBJ2-7; weak D call: TRBD2 (5 bases). Trimming cost V 3 bases and J 0 bases, with 12 bases left between them. This CDR3 is built from 15 residues. CDR1 is SGHAT, CDR2 FQNNGV, per germline. CDR3 residues: CASSLSAEVSYEQYF. The CDR3 region has the DNA TGTGCCAGCAGCTTGTCAGCGGAGGTCTCCTACGAGCAGTACTTC.